Shown below are 20 T cell receptor beta chains from a single sample sequenced in a study of OX40 agonist ivuxolimab in advanced cancers. Profiled with immunoSEQ multiplex PCR; TCRdb holds only in-frame clones, not every one. The table includes around 76,000 clones, approximately 80% detected once. This specimen was CD4+ or CD8+ T cells sorted from blood, taken in a trial of the OX40 agonist ivuxolimab. Every receptor here comes from an adult with an advanced solid tumor such as melanoma, head and neck, liver or kidney cancer.

The CDR3 region is CASRRQVTYTDTQYF. Here the CDR3 DNA reads TGTGCCAGCAGACGACAGGTTACTTACACAGATACGCAGTATTTT. This chain connects TRBV6-5 to TRBJ2-3, with D possibly TRBD1 on 6 matching bases. Germline CDR1 is MNHEY and CDR2 is SVGAGI. V dropped 6 bases and J dropped 2 bases, with 15 bases sitting between them. The CDR3 totals 15 residues.

The V call is TRBV21-1, the J call TRBJ2-7; the table assigns TRBD1, which was not confirmed against the DNA. TRBV21-1 is recorded as a pseudogene. This CDR3 is built from 17 residues. CDR3 protein: CASSKAQGGFRQLEQYF. The DNA for the CDR3 is TGTGCCAGCAGCAAAGCTCAGGGGGGTTTCAGGCAACTCGAGCAGTACTTC.

V gene TRBV4-1 combines with J gene TRBJ1-6; D may be TRBD1 (6 bases). The CDR3 sequence is 16 residues long. Per the germline V gene, CDR1 is MGHRA and CDR2 is YSYEKL. V shed 5 bases and J shed 7 bases, with 18 bases lying between them. The CDR3 sequence is CASSKGQALGNSPLHF. DNA of the CDR3: TGCGCCAGCAGCAAGGGACAAGCCCTGGGGAATTCACCCCTCCACTTT.

This chain joins TRBV28 and TRBJ1-2, with 9 bases lining up with TRBD1. The CDR3 consists of 16 residues. Germline loops: CDR1 MDHEN, CDR2 SYDVKM. V gave up 5 bases and J gave up 2 bases; unmatched junction bases: 9. Here the CDR3 reads CASSPQGQGRNYGYTF. The CDR3, as DNA: TGTGCCAGCAGTCCCCAGGGACAGGGACGCAACTATGGCTACACCTTC.

The V gene is TRBV21-1, the J gene TRBJ2-5; TRBD1 is the table's D call, not checked against the DNA. TRBV21-1 is annotated as a pseudogene. This CDR3 has 14 amino acids. The CDR3 nucleotides read TGTGCCAGCACTCTAACAGGGGGCCAAGAGACCCAGTACTTC. Translated: CASTLTGGQETQYF.

V gene TRBV9 combines with J gene TRBJ2-2; D is unclear. Germline CDR1 and CDR2: SGDLS and YYNGEE. V dropped 0 bases and J dropped 4 bases, with 10 bases sitting between them. The CDR3 contains 15 residues. This CDR3 reads CASSVGAGSTGELFF. The CDR3 region has the DNA TGTGCCAGCAGCGTAGGTGCCGGTTCCACCGGGGAGCTGTTTTTT.

The chain combines TRBV7-2 with TRBJ2-1, with D uncertain. The length of the CDR3 is 12 residues. V was pared by 6 bases and J by 7 bases, with 10 bases between. Germline CDR1 reads SGHTA; CDR2 reads FQGNSA. In DNA form, the CDR3 reads TGTGCCAGCAGTAAAGCGACTAATGAGCAGTTCTTC. Translated: CASSKATNEQFF.

This chain links TRBV9 with TRBJ2-7; 10 bases match TRBD1. Germline-derived CDR1 and CDR2 are SGDLS and YYNGEE. The CDR3 sequence is 16 residues long. The J segment lost 3 bases and the V segment lost 0 bases, leaving 6 bases of the junction unmatched. The CDR3, as DNA: TGTGCCAGCAGCGTAGGACAGGGACAGGGGATCTACGAGCAGTACTTC. It translates to CASSVGQGQGIYEQYF.

The V gene is TRBV7-2, the J gene TRBJ2-7, with D unclear. Trimming took 5 bases from V and 7 from J, leaving 21 bases between them. The length of the CDR3 is 15 residues. The V gene's germline CDR1 is SGHTA and CDR2 FQGNSA. CDR3 protein: CASSLSKWTNREQYF. CDR3 coding DNA: TGTGCCAGCAGCCTAAGTAAATGGACCAATCGGGAGCAGTACTTC.

This rearrangement joins TRBV7-2 to TRBJ1-2; D is uncertain. Between the trimmed V and J ends, which lost 3 bases and 5 bases, there was a span of 16 bases. Germline lookup yields CDR1 SGHTA and CDR2 FQGNSA. This CDR3 comprises 15 residues. CDR3 amino acids: CASSFTLDAGYGYTF. The CDR3 nucleotides read TGTGCCAGCAGCTTTACCTTGGACGCGGGATATGGCTACACCTTC.

The rearrangement joins TRBV9 to TRBJ2-2; D ambiguous. Germline V gives CDR1 SGDLS, CDR2 YYNGEE. The CDR3 loop spans 13 amino acids. V gave up 4 bases and J gave up 2 bases, with 6 bases separating them. The CDR3 is CASSPDNTGELFF. CDR3 in DNA: TGTGCCAGCAGCCCAGACAACACCGGGGAGCTGTTTTTT.

The rearrangement joins TRBV18 to TRBJ1-1; D remains ambiguous. Trimming left V 2 bases short and J 3 bases short, with 7 bases between. Germline V gene lookup returns CDR1 KGHSH and CDR2 LQKENI. The CDR3 is 13 amino acids. The chain's CDR3 is CASSPGLDTEAFF. Written as DNA, the CDR3 is TGTGCCAGCTCACCAGGGTTGGACACTGAAGCTTTCTTT.

The rearrangement links TRBV6-6 to TRBJ1-2; possible D gene TRBD1, 5 bases. Trimming left V 2 bases short and J 6 bases short, with 19 bases between. Germline V lookup: CDR1 MNHNY, CDR2 SVGAGI (reference sequence). The CDR3 is made up of 16 amino acids. The CDR3 region is CASSYSGDAAGDGYTF. The CDR3 DNA follows: TGTGCCAGCAGTTACAGCGGTGACGCCGCGGGGGATGGCTACACCTTC.

The V call is TRBV30, the J call TRBJ1-5, with 7 bases identical to TRBD1. This CDR3 has 18 residues. Trimming at V came to 0 bases and at J to 6 bases, leaving 17 bases not matched to a gene. Germline V CDR1 and CDR2: GTSNPN, SVGIG (reference sequence). The CDR3 here is CAWSVGDRAENRSQPQHF. DNA for the CDR3: TGTGCCTGGAGTGTAGGAGACAGGGCAGAGAATCGAAGTCAGCCCCAGCATTTT.

The genes are TRBV4-3 and TRBJ1-2; D not certain. Between the trimmed V and J ends, which lost 0 bases and 8 bases, there was a span of 16 bases. Germline CDR1 and CDR2: LGHNA and YSLEER. This CDR3 contains 15 residues. The CDR3 sequence: CASSQDLTLERGYTF. For the CDR3, the DNA is TGCGCCAGCAGCCAAGATCTGACCCTCGAGAGGGGCTACACCTTC.

This clone appeared a single time. The CDR3 DNA is TGTGCCAGCAGCCCCCTAGGTGGCCGTCAGCCCCAGCATTTT. As protein: CASSPLGGRQPQHF. This rearrangement joins TRBV27 to TRBJ1-5; no clear D. CDR1 is MNHEY and CDR2 is SMNVEV in the germline V gene (reference sequence). This CDR3 is built from 14 residues. Between the trimmed V and J ends, which lost 6 bases and 6 bases, there was a span of 15 bases.

The chain recombines TRBV18 with TRBJ1-6; 11 bases are shared with TRBD1. V shed 3 bases, J shed 9 bases, and the junction held 10 bases outside the gene matches. Germline V gene sequence: CDR1 KGHSH, CDR2 LQKENI. This CDR3 has 17 amino acids. This chain's CDR3 is CASSPRTGGEWGSPLHF. In DNA form, the CDR3 reads TGTGCCAGCTCACCGCGGACAGGGGGCGAGTGGGGTTCACCCCTCCACTTT.

The V gene is TRBV18, the J gene TRBJ2-2; TRBD1 aligns across 8 bases. The length of the CDR3 is 15 residues. Per germline, CDR1 KGHSH and CDR2 LQKENI. The ends lost 4 bases at V and 6 bases at J; junction bases unmatched: 7. The CDR3: CASSLGQGEAGELFF. The CDR3 DNA follows: TGTGCCAGCTCACTAGGACAGGGAGAGGCCGGGGAGCTGTTTTTT.

This chain links TRBV9 with TRBJ1-4, with 7 bases identical to TRBD1. This CDR3 is built from 15 residues. The junction had 8 bases not matched to a gene; V was cut back by 1 base and J by 8 bases. CDR1 is SGDLS and CDR2 is YYNGEE in the germline V gene. CDR3 protein: CASSVLGQPAEKLFF. In nucleotides, the CDR3 is TGTGCCAGCAGCGTATTGGGACAGCCTGCGGAAAAACTGTTTTTT. Supplemented by reference TRBV9 and TRBJ1-4, the full variable domain reads DSGVTQTPKHLITATGQRVTLRCSPRSGDLSVYWYQQSLDQGLQFLIQYYNGEERAKGNILERFSAQQFPDLHSELNLSSLELGDSALYFCASSVLGQPAEKLFFGSGTQLSVL.

The chain uses TRBV18 and TRBJ2-7, with 9 bases identical to TRBD1. Germline CDR1 KGHSH, CDR2 LQKENI. V was clipped by 3 bases and J by 1 base; unmatched bases: 7. CDR3 length equals 16 residues. CDR3: CASSPRRQGVSYEQYF. CDR3 coding DNA: TGTGCCAGCTCACCTCGGCGACAGGGGGTATCCTACGAGCAGTACTTC.